This T cell receptor beta chain was captured by sequencing in a study of blood T cells in healthy people across ages (dated by TCRdb to about 2015). As for the study more broadly: In model experiments, template switching captured about one uniquely barcoded TCR beta cDNA molecule for every two T cells. Using deep sequencing normalized with unique cDNA molecular identifiers, the study measured how TCR beta repertoire diversity changes with age. Donors were grouped into four age groups: young (average about 15 years), middle-aged (39), aged (about 60) and long-lived (approximately 78). To avoid experimental bias, donors of different ages were randomly spread across the sequencing lanes. Two additional independent replicas of 1 million unique cDNA reads from the same blood draw were analyzed for two donors (one aged 18 to 29 and one aged 80 or older).

This clonotype has only a few counts. The specificity of this receptor is unknown. No qualities accompany the bases; no much larger clone lies one base away. Its CDR3 holds 13 amino acids, cysteine through phenylalanine. The sequence is cut down to CDR3 DNA, 39 bases in frame from base 1. V and J lose 3 bases and 6 bases, and a span of 12 bases separates them. CDR1 is given as DFQATT and CDR2 as SNEGSKA, both from the germline V gene (reference sequence). Donors were a few dozen systemically healthy Caucasian individuals from Russia aged about 6 to 100 years. Around 10 milliliters of peripheral blood were collected from each donor into EDTA-treated Vacutainer tubes. Ficoll-Paque density-gradient centrifugation was used to isolate PBMCs, with at least 6 million per sample. Trizol reagent was used to extract total RNA from the PBMCs, yielding at least 6 micrograms per sample. For every donor, flow cytometry on a PBMC aliquot measured the percentage of naive CD45RAhigh/CD27high T cells.

What the authors observed across the whole study: Bulk unsorted PBMC profiling prevented conclusive comparison of naive and antigen-experienced compartments. Total diversity estimates from one million sequenced T cells were considered lower bounds and underestimates. Compared with the aged group, more naive CD4+ T cells, fewer expanded clones and increased TCR diversity were shown by the long-lived group, suggesting age selection. Because the CMV infection status of the donors was unknown, age-related changes in expanded clonotypes may potentially have been confounded. As age increased, observed TCR beta diversity per million T cells dropped in a roughly linear way, and a significant reduction was already evident by age 40. The percentage of naive T cells measured by flow cytometry correlated strongly with observed TCR beta diversity.

Library generation was performed with 5' RACE. TCRdb records Illumina HiSeq 2500 as the sequencer. A second PCR of about 6 to 12 cycles was run with a J-beta primer mix and a sample-barcoded 5' primer. A template-switch 5' adaptor carrying 12 random nucleotides introduced a unique molecular identifier onto each TCR beta cDNA molecule. At least 2.5 million CDR3-containing paired-end reads were obtained from each sample. First-strand cDNA synthesis was performed from all RNA using the Mint cDNA synthesis kit, with priming by a TRBC-specific oligonucleotide. Following uracil-DNA glycosylase treatment, a first 18-cycle PCR with universal primers M1SS and BC2_uni_R was performed on all cDNA. The study's processing was this. Normalization of each sample was performed by random selection of 1 million high-quality reads, each carrying a distinct molecular identifier. Reads with shared molecular identifiers were discarded instead of being binned into consensus sequences. MiTCR, with a Q25 quality threshold and the strictest error-elimination algorithm, was used for CDR3 identification, clonotype clustering and error correction. A nonparametric unseen species model using Euler transformation provided a lower-bound estimate of total TCR beta diversity. In TCRdb, the public reads were trimmed at Q25 with fastp and aligned with MiXCR, with productive beta chains retained. A single entry per CDR3 protein holds the most common genes and DNA from its merged rows. TCRdb, not the original authors, processed these V and J calls. This sample comprises 850,000 to 1,100,000 distinct CDR3 sequences, 35% to 40% of them detected only once. The ten largest clones capture roughly 13% of the sample.

Material: blood. This receptor chain uses TRBV20-1 and TRBJ1-5, with the D gene not confidently named. The receptor was isolated from a man between 18 and 29 years old in good health. The sequenced DNA: TGCAGTGCTAGTACCGGGTTCGGTCAGCCCCAGCATTTT. Its translation reads: CSASTGFGQPQHF.